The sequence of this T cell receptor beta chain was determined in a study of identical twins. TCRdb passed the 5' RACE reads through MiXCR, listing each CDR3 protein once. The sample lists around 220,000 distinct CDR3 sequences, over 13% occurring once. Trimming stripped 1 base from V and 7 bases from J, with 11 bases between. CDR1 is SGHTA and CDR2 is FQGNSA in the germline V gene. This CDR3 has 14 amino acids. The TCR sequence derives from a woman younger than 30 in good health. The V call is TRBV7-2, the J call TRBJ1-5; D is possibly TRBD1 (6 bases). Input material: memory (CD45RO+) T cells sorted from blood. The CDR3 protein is CASSLDQGTQPQHF. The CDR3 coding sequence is TGTGCCAGCAGCTTAGATCAGGGGACGCAGCCCCAGCATTTT.